This T cell receptor (beta chain) derives from a study of neurological immune-mediated disorders. Study findings and constraints: The most TCR clonal expansion was seen in HTLV-1-associated myelopathy, and the least was seen in multiple sclerosis, which fell below healthy controls.

Many counts were recorded for this clonotype. Antigen: not known. The V end lost 3 bases, the J end lost 4 bases, and 16 bases lay between the germline ends. From germline, CDR1 is SGDLS and CDR2 YYNGEE. The CDR3 is 16 amino acids. The authors made cDNA by 5'RACE with 10-nucleotide random UMIs. TCRdb reprocessed the 5' RACE reads with MiXCR, giving one entry per CDR3 protein. This table has tens of thousands of distinct CDR3 sequences, 3% to 4% appearing once. The sequenced material came from PBMCs. This sequence was found in a woman aged 50 to 65 with multiple sclerosis. This chain joins TRBV9 and TRBJ2-2, with D uncertain. The CDR3 DNA reads TGTGCCAGCAGCGCTAGGCTTCTAGGGCCCACCGGGGAGCTGTTTTTT. Protein sequence: CASSARLLGPTGELFF.